This TCR beta chain was identified during a study of cytomegalovirus exposure and HLA in healthy donors. The PCR ran on 60 Vbeta and 13 Jbeta primers. The protocol was immunoSEQ multiplex PCR, while the TCRdb copy is restricted to in-frame clones and leaves out a portion. The table includes more than 130,000 clones, around three quarters detected once. Germline CDR1 MGHDK, CDR2 SYGVNS. This CDR3 region has 13 residues. The V and J ends lost 7 bases and 4 bases respectively, with 10 bases between them. The TCR comes from a man aged 35-49 years in good health and CMV-seropositive. The rearrangement links TRBV25-1 to TRBJ1-4, with D perhaps TRBD1 (5 bases). The specimen sequenced was PBMCs. CDR3 sequence reads: CASNSGNNEKLFF. DNA for the CDR3: TGTGCCAGCAATTCAGGGAATAATGAAAAACTGTTTTTT.